The sequence of this T cell receptor (beta chain) was determined in a study of shared clonotypes between healthy human individuals (dated by TCRdb to 2020 to 2021). Regarding the research as a whole: The cohort comprised a couple of women and a few men aged 18 to 49 years. For each donor, three plates each were used for CD4 naive and CD4 memory, two plates were used for CD8 naive, and one plate was used for CD8 memory. To estimate repertoire size and how much clonotype sharing occurs between individuals, the study deeply sequenced the blood TCR repertoires of about five healthy adults. Leukapheresis yielded between about 0.94 and 9.5 billion PBMCs per donor. Different laboratories and diverse techniques were used to prepare libraries and sequence TCR repertoires, to increase sequencing depth and limit assay-specific biases.

Summary of the overall study and its limitations: Sampling was limited to blood, and TCR repertoires in tissue likely differ from TCR repertoires in blood. Compared with non-shared clonotypes, clonotypes shared by all four sorted-subset donors had higher generation probabilities. Rarefaction of sorted-subset datasets indicated incomplete sequencing despite the large sequencing depth. Around 5.4% of naive CD4, 3% to 3.5% of naive CD8, 2.3% of memory CD4, and roughly 0.4% of memory CD8 clonotypes were shared across a few donors. Larger estimated clonotype richness was generally found for naive subsets than for memory subsets. Pairwise subsampling led to the expectation that sequencing depth would affect the degree of clonotype sharing among donors. Because the study included a small number of donors, the genetic and exposure-history diversity represented was limited.

The donors were healthy, HIV-negative adults with no recently reported acute infections or vaccinations. All donors were Caucasian adults living in Nashville, Tennessee, USA. CD4+ T cells were enriched by magnetic negative selection, after which naive cells were positively selected on CD45RA and the negative fraction was taken as the memory subset. After blood collection by leukapheresis, PBMCs were isolated using Ficoll-Histopaque density gradient centrifugation and then cryopreserved in the vapor phase of liquid nitrogen. Analytical flow cytometry was used to check the purity and quantity of each magnetically sorted T cell population. Genomic DNA was isolated from each sorted fraction and quantified by UV absorbance on a Nanodrop 2000c. This clone was counted once. Its cognate antigen has yet to be identified. Per-base quality was not reported, and no clone a single base away is much larger than it.

Using the deep immunoSEQ assay, multiplex PCR amplified TCR CDR3 regions from genomic DNA. For each cell subset, the extracted genomic DNA was distributed evenly across all wells of several immunoSEQ 96-well plates, and each plate served as one replicate. Each replicate PCR for sorted subsets received about 180 ng genomic DNA, equal to tens of thousands of T cell genomes. The purified libraries were quantified using a Qubit 3.0 fluorometer, sized with a Bioanalyzer 2100, and then quantified again using the KAPA Library Quantification kit. Every immunoSEQ 96-well plate was sequenced on a dedicated single-read 150-cycle Illumina NextSeq 550 flow cell. Processing in the source paper ran as follows. Because the immunoSEQ output included only junctional sequences and no quality scores, the filtering could not be the same as the filtering used for full-length reads. Sequences were annotated with PyIR, a Python wrapper for IgBLAST v1.9, and V/J genes and CDR3 were assigned using IMGT germline references. Reads with weak V/J assignments (E-value above 1e-6), missing CDR3, stop codons, out-of-frame junctions, or ambiguous translated residues were removed. V3J clonotypes were defined as sequences sharing an identical inferred V gene, J gene, and CDR3 amino acid sequence. The percentage overlap between two repertoires was calculated by dividing the number of shared unique clonotypes by the size of the smaller repertoire. Richness of each repertoire was evaluated using RTK rarefaction, the Chao1 estimator, and Recon v2.1 estimates of unobserved clonotypes. OLGA was used to compute generation probabilities for all TCRbeta clonotypes that the gDNA method yielded from a handful of donors. The table was pulled from immuneACCESS by TCRdb, which kept in-frame rearrangements only. Such tables lose some clones; where checked, under half of the loss comes from unresolved V genes, and the rest has no known cause. Clonal size and the V and J genes are those of that table, whereas D and trimming came from the DNA. This sample is represented by around 2.1 million clones; about 94% of them were singletons. Clones ranked in the top ten supply roughly 0.13% of the sample.

Reading from cysteine to phenylalanine, the CDR3 counts 18 amino acids. Only the CDR3 part of the read is kept: 54 bases, read in frame from the first base. From a lookup of the germline V gene, CDR1 and CDR2 are SGHTA and FQGNSA. V trim: 10 bases; J trim: 2 bases; unmatched bases: 17. Sequencing input: naive CD4+ T cells sorted from blood. The meaning of the sample's cell subset or site label: CD45RA+ positively selected. The rearrangement combines TRBV7-2 with TRBJ2-6, and 7 bases in between align with TRBD1. The receptor was isolated from a young man in good health. In nucleotides, the sequence is TGTGCCATCCTTAGGTGGGGGACAGTTCCCCCTGGGGCCAACGTCCTGACTTTC. Protein translation: CAILRWGTVPPGANVLTF.